This is a list of T cell receptor beta chains from one sample in a study of blood T cell repertoires in COVID-19. Using immunoSEQ multiplex PCR, the repertoire was profiled, and TCRdb retains in-frame clones only, with some absent. The sample contains about 370,000 clones, more than 80% of which appear only once. Sequenced: PBMCs or T cells enriched from blood (not recorded which). All receptors derive from a man between 18 and 35 years old who had recovered from COVID-19. CDR3s include the opening cysteine and the closing phenylalanine or tryptophan. A D gene is named only where the DNA matches it firmly. For some rows the clone size is stated as once, few or many, or as a class when expanded; others skip it.

cdr3_aa | cdr3_nt | clone_size | j_call | v_call | d_call
CASHPNGGAGEQYF | TGTGCCAGTCATCCAAACGGGGGGGCTGGGGAGCAGTACTTC | - | TRBJ2-7 | TRBV27 | TRBD2
CASSFGTGDRGAREQFF | TGTGCCAGCAGCTTCGGGACAGGGGACCGGGGTGCAAGGGAGCAGTTCTTC | - | TRBJ2-1 | TRBV11-2 | TRBD1
CASSVVGNRGTNEKLFF | TGTGCCAGCAGCGTAGTCGGGAACCGTGGGACTAATGAAAAACTGTTTTTT | - | TRBJ1-4 | TRBV9 | -
CASSQVQLTDKRTQYF | TGTGCCAGCAGCCAAGTCCAACTGACAGATAAGAGAACCCAGTACTTC | - | TRBJ2-5 | TRBV14 | -
CASSLGQGSHF | TGCGCCAGCAGCTTAGGCCAGGGGTCCCACTTT | - | TRBJ1-6 | TRBV5-1 | -
CASSLSGQGPYEQYF | TGTGCCAGCAGCTTAAGCGGACAGGGCCCCTACGAGCAGTACTTC | - | TRBJ2-7 | TRBV7-2 | TRBD1
CASSQGTSYKFF | TGTGCCAGCAGCCAAGGCACCTCATACAAGTTCTTC | - | TRBJ2-1 | TRBV3-1/TRBV3-2 | -
CASSEALVVDTQYF | TGTGCCAGCAGTGAAGCTTTAGTGGTAGATACGCAGTATTTT | - | TRBJ2-3 | TRBV6-1 | -
CASRPGTSGGTAYNEQFF | TGTGCCAGCAGACCCGGGACTAGCGGGGGGACCGCCTACAATGAGCAGTTCTTC | - | TRBJ2-1 | TRBV14 | TRBD2
CASSIGTSAVRDTQYF | TGTGCCAGTAGTATAGGGACTAGCGCGGTCCGGGATACGCAGTATTTT | - | TRBJ2-3 | TRBV19 | TRBD2
CASSSTGGEKLFF | TGTGCCAGCAGTTCAACAGGGGGTGAAAAACTGTTTTTT | - | TRBJ1-4 | TRBV2 | TRBD1
CASSLGQTYYEQYF | TGTGCCAGCTCCCTAGGACAGACCTACTACGAGCAGTACTTC | - | TRBJ2-7 | TRBV18 | -
CASSQTGDSGNTIYF | TGTGCCAGCAGCCAAACAGGGGACTCTGGAAACACCATATATTTT | - | TRBJ1-3 | TRBV11-1 | TRBD1
CASSFVTGTNTGELFF | TGCGCCAGCAGCTTCGTAACAGGCACGAACACCGGGGAGCTGTTTTTT | - | TRBJ2-2 | TRBV5-1 | -
CASRGAGARNTEAFF | TGTGCCAGCAGGGGGGCAGGGGCTAGGAACACTGAAGCTTTCTTT | - | TRBJ1-1 | TRBV28 | -
CASSSWGGSSYNEQFF | TGTGCCAGCAGCTCCTGGGGGGGGAGCTCCTACAATGAGCAGTTCTTC | - | TRBJ2-1 | TRBV14 | TRBD2
CASSLVSGAYNEQFF | TGTGCCAGCAGCTTGGTTAGCGGAGCCTACAATGAGCAGTTCTTC | - | TRBJ2-1 | TRBV5-5 | -
CAISPSVGRDEQGSGNTIYF | TGTGCCATCAGTCCTAGTGTTGGGAGGGACGAACAGGGATCTGGAAACACCATATATTTT | - | TRBJ1-3 | TRBV10-3 | -
CASITGGSGEQYF | TGTGCCAGCATTACAGGGGGGAGTGGGGAGCAGTACTTC | - | TRBJ2-7 | TRBV6-5 | TRBD1
CASTDESPGELFF | TGTGCCAGCACCGATGAGAGTCCCGGGGAGCTGTTTTTT | - | TRBJ2-2 | TRBV6-5 | -
CASSAQGASQPQHF | TGTGCCAGCAGCGCCCAGGGGGCGAGTCAGCCCCAGCATTTT | - | TRBJ1-5 | TRBV9 | TRBD1
CASSLWTASASGANVLTF | TGTGCCAGCAGCCTATGGACAGCCAGCGCCTCTGGGGCCAACGTCCTGACTTTC | - | TRBJ2-6 | TRBV14 | -
CSVETGLSSYNEQFF | TGCAGCGTTGAAACTGGTCTAAGCTCCTACAATGAGCAGTTCTTC | - | TRBJ2-1 | TRBV29-1 | -
CASRGTGSGSFPDTQYF | TGTGCCAGCAGGGGGACGGGGAGCGGGAGTTTCCCTGATACGCAGTATTTT | - | TRBJ2-3 | TRBV7-9 | TRBD2
CATSDTDSQPQHF | TGTGCCACCAGTGATACAGACAGTCAGCCCCAGCATTTT | - | TRBJ1-5 | TRBV24-1 | -
CASSPVQGRGANVLTF | TGTGCCAGCAGCCCAGTCCAAGGGAGGGGGGCCAACGTCCTGACTTTC | once | TRBJ2-6 | TRBV7-8 | -
CASSLGPGQGREQYF | TGTGCCAGCAGCTTAGGACCGGGACAGGGTCGCGAGCAGTACTTC | - | TRBJ2-7 | TRBV11-2 | TRBD1
CASSEFGQGQIRYEQYF | TGTGCCAGCAGTGAATTTGGCCAGGGGCAAATCCGCTACGAGCAGTACTTC | - | TRBJ2-7 | TRBV2 | -
CATSRDYQLGTGVLGYTF | TGTGCCACCAGCAGAGATTATCAATTGGGGACAGGGGTTTTGGGCTACACCTTC | - | TRBJ1-2 | TRBV15 | TRBD1
CASSLGGGSGYTF | TGTGCCAGCAGCTTAGGAGGGGGATCTGGCTACACCTTC | - | TRBJ1-2 | TRBV7-9 | -
CASSQISGIDSYNEQFF | TGTGCCAGCAGCCAAATTAGCGGGATAGACTCCTACAATGAGCAGTTCTTC | - | TRBJ2-1 | TRBV3-1/TRBV3-2 | TRBD2
CASSYSSPGQQETQYF | TGTGCCAGCAGTTACTCGAGTCCGGGACAACAAGAGACCCAGTACTTC | - | TRBJ2-5 | TRBV6-5 | -
CASSLANEQYF | TGTGCCAGCAGCTTGGCTAACGAGCAGTACTTC | - | TRBJ2-7 | TRBV5-4 | -